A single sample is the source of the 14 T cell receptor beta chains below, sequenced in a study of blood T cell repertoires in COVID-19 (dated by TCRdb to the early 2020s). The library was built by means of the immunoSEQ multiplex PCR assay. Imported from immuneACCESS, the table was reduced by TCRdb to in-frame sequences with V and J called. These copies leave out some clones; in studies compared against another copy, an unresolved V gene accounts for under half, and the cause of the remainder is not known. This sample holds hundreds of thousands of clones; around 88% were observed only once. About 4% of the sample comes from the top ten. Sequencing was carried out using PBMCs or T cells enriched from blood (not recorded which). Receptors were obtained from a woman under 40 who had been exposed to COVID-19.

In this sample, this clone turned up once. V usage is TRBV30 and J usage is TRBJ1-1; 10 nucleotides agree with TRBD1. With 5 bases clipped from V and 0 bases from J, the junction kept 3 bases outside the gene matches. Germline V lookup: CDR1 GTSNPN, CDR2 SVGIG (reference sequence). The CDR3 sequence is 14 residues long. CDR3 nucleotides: TGTGCCTGGGGGACAGGGGTTTTGAACACTGAAGCTTTCTTT. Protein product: CAWGTGVLNTEAFF.

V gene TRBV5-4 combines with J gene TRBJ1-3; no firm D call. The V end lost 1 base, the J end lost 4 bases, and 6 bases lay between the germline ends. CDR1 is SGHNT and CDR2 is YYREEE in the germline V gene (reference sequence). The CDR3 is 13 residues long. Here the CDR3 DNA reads TGTGCCAGCAGCTTGCGTCCCGGAAACACCATATATTTT. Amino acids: CASSLRPGNTIYF. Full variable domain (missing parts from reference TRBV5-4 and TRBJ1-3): ETGVTQSPTHLIKTRGQQVTLRCSSQSGHNTVSWYQQALGQGPQFIFQYYREEENGRGNFPPRFSGLQFPNYSSELNVNALELDDSALYLCASSLRPGNTIYFGEGSWLTVV.

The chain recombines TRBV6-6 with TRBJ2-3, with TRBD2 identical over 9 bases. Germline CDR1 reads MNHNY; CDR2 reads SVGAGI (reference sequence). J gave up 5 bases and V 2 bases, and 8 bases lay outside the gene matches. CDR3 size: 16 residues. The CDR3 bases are TGTGCCAGCAGTTACGTTGCGGGGGGGGTTGGAGATACGCAGTATTTT. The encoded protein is CASSYVAGGVGDTQYF.

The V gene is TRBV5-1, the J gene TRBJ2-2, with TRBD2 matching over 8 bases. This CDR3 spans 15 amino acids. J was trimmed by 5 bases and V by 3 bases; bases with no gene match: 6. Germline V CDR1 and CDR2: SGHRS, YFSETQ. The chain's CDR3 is CASSSGLAWTGELFF. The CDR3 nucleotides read TGCGCCAGCAGCTCTGGACTAGCATGGACCGGGGAGCTGTTTTTT.

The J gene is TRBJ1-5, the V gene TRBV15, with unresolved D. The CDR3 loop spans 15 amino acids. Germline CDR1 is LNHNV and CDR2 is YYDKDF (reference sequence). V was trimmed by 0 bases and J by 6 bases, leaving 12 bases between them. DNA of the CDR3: TGTGCCACCAGCAGAGATCTTCCCGCCGGTCAGCCCCAGCATTTT. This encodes CATSRDLPAGQPQHF.

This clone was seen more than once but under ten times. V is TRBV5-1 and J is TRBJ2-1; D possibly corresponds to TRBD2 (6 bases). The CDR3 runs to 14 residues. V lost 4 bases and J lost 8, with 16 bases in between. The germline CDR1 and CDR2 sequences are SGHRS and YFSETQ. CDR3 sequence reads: CASSPGLSFDEQFF. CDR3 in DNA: TGCGCCAGCAGCCCTGGACTATCTTTCGATGAGCAGTTCTTC. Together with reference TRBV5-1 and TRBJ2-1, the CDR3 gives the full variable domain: KAGVTQTPRYLIKTRGQQVTLSCSPISGHRSVSWYQQTPGQGLQFLFEYFSETQRNKGNFPGRFSGRQFSNSRSEMNVSTLELGDSALYLCASSPGLSFDEQFFGPGTRLTVL.

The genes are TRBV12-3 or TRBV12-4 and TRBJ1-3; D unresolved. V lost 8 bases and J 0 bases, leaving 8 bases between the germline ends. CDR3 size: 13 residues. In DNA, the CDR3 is TGTGCCAGCGAGGAGAACTCTGGAAACACCATATATTTT. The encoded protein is CASEENSGNTIYF.

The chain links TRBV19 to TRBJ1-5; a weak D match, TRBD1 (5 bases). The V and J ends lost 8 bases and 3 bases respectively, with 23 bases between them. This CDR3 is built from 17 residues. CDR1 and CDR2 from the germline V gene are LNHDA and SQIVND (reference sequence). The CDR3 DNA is TGTGCCAGTGGGGTCGGTTTGTTTGGGGCCGTCAATCAGCCCCAGCATTTT. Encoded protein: CASGVGLFGAVNQPQHF.

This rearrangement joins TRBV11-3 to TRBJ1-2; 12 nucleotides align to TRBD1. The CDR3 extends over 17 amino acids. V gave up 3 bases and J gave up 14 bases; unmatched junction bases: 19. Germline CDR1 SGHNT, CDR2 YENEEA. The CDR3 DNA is TGTGCCAGCAGCTTCTCCGGGACAGGGGGCGCAGGGACGGCTGGAACCTTC. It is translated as CASSFSGTGGAGTAGTF.

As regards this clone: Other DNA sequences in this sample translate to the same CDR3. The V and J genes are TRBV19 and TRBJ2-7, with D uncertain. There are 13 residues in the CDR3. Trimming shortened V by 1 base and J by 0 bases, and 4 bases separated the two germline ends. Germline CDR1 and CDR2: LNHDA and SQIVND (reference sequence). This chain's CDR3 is CASSIAYSYEQYF. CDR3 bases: TGTGCCAGTAGTATAGCTTACTCCTACGAGCAGTACTTC.

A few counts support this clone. The CDR3 here is CASSLRGRGRPESTDTQYF. The CDR3 DNA reads as TGTGCCAGCAGCCTAAGGGGCAGGGGGCGTCCCGAGAGCACAGATACGCAGTATTTT. The chain recombines TRBV3-1 (or the pseudogene TRBV3-2) with TRBJ2-3; 8 bases are shared with TRBD1. CDR3 length equals 19 residues. After removal of 4 bases from V and 0 bases from J, the junction contained 15 bases not matched to a gene. Germline V gene data show CDR1 as LGHDT and CDR2 as YNNKEL (reference sequence).

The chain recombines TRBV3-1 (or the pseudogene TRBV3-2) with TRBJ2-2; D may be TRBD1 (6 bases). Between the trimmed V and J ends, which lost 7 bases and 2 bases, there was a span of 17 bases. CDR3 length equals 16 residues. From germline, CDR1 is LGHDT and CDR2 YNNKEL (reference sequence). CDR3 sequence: CASTPRSRGNTGELFF. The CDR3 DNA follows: TGTGCCAGCACCCCACGGTCCAGGGGCAACACCGGGGAGCTGTTTTTT.

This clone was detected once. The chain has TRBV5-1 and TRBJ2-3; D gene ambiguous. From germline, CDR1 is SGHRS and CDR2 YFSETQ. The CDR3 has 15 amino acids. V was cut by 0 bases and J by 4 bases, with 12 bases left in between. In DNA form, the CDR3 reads TGCGCCAGCAGCTTGGCCGGGTTAGGTGCAGATACGCAGTATTTT. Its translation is CASSLAGLGADTQYF.

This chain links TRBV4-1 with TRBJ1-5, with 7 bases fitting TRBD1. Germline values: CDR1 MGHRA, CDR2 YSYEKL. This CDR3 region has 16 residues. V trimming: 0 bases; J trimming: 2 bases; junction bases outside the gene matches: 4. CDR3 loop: CASSQEGGWGNQPQHF. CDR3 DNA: TGCGCCAGCAGCCAAGAAGGGGGCTGGGGCAATCAGCCCCAGCATTTT.